The present T cell receptor (beta chain) was sequenced within a study of early T cells in non-severe SARS-CoV-2 infection. Findings and limits, study-wide: The study's VDJdb matching favored anti-spike CD8 responses and missed private and CD4 specificities.

The TCR library protocol was used to attach unique molecular identifiers. These identifiers were attached to individual cDNA molecules. TCRdb passed the 5' RACE reads through MiXCR, listing each CDR3 protein once. The sample shows under 60,000 distinct CDR3 sequences, approximately 9.9% of them seen only once. Details on this clonotype: No antigen is known for it. A junction boundary mismatches the germline segment, possibly from a read error.

Germline V CDR1 and CDR2: LGHDT, YNNKEL (reference sequence). The CDR3 spans 16 residues. This TCR was sampled from an adult who was a healthcare worker with PCR-confirmed SARS-CoV-2 infection or an uninfected control (not recorded which). V usage is TRBV3-1 and J usage is TRBJ2-3, with D tentatively TRBD2 (5 bases). The sequencing input was whole blood. CDR3 sequence: CVSSQEPPGLRDTQYF. The DNA of the CDR3 is TGTGTCAGCAGCCAAGAACCCCCGGGGTTAAGAGATACGCAGTATTTT.